This T cell receptor (beta chain) was found in a study of human T cells and chemical hapten exposure. V was cut by 6 bases and J by 9 bases, with 12 bases left in between. CDR3 size: 12 residues. TCRdb used MiXCR to reprocess the RACE reads, holding one entry per CDR3 protein. This sample carries around 50,000 distinct CDR3 sequences, 8% to 9.5% of them seen once, and the ten largest clones take 3.5% to 5%. Time point denoted: patch test 1, 2 weeks after DPC sensitization. Described treatment: therapeutic diphenylcyclopropenone sensitization with weekly scalp DPC. This clonotype was sampled from a woman aged 45-65 years with alopecia areata. Some clones in this sample may be carry-over from other donors' samples. Sequenced here: whole blood, sampled in connection with sensitization to the hapten diphenylcyclopropenone (DPC). The V call is TRBV12-3 or TRBV12-4, the J call TRBJ2-1, with a possible D match to TRBD1 (5 bases). CDR3 DNA sequence: TGTGCCAGCAGGGCGACGGACATTGAGCAGTTCTTC. Protein sequence: CASRATDIEQFF.